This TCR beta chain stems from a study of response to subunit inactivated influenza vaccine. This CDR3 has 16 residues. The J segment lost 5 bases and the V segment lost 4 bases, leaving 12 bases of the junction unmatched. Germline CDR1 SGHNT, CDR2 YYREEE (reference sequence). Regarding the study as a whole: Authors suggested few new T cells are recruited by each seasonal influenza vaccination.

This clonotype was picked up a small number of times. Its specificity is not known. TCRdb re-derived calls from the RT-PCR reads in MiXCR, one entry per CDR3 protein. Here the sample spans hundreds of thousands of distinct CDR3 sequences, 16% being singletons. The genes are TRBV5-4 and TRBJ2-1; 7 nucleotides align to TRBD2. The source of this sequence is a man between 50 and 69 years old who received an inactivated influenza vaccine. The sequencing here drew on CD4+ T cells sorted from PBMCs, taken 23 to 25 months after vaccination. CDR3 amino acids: CASSLGGGRRNNEQFF. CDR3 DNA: TGTGCCAGCAGCCTTGGGGGGGGGAGGCGTAACAATGAGCAGTTCTTC. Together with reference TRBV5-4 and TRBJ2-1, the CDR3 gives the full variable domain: ETGVTQSPTHLIKTRGQQVTLRCSSQSGHNTVSWYQQALGQGPQFIFQYYREEENGRGNFPPRFSGLQFPNYSSELNVNALELDDSALYLCASSLGGGRRNNEQFFGPGTRLTVL.